One TCR beta chain is described in this entry. In the study's own analysis: How many nucleated cells were present was estimated from reference gene primer amplification. Assay: immunoSEQ multiplex PCR; the TCRdb copy retains only in-frame clones and omits some. The D gene and trimming were derived from the DNA, and the V and J assignments and clone size from that table. Of tens of thousands of clones in the sample, roughly 82% are singletons; the top ten hold more than 9.5%. The sample originates from a study of blood T cell repertoires in COVID-19. The CDR3 is made up of 16 amino acids. V was trimmed by 5 bases and J by 2 bases, leaving 19 bases between them. Germline values: CDR1 SGHTA, CDR2 FQGNSA.

The specimen was peripheral blood. The TCR comes from a man aged 45-65 years with acute or convalescent COVID-19. This rearrangement joins TRBV7-2 to TRBJ2-7; D is unresolved. The CDR3 loop reads CASSPRWRNTAYEQYF. CDR3 coding DNA: TGTGCCAGCAGCCCCCGGTGGCGGAATACCGCCTACGAGCAGTACTTC. The full variable domain, with the rest looked up from reference TRBV7-2 and TRBJ2-7, is GAGVSQSPSNKVTEKGKDVELRCDPISGHTALYWYRQSLGQGLEFLIYFQGNSAPDKSGLPSDRFSAERTGGSVSTLTIQRTQQEDSAVYLCASSPRWRNTAYEQYFGPGTRLTVT.